This note documents a single T cell receptor beta chain sequence. No antigen is known for it. No qualities accompany the bases; no much larger clone lies one base away. For TCR beta library preparation, roughly 2.2 micrograms of genomic DNA was extracted from cryopreserved PBMCs. High-throughput TCR beta sequencing was performed on longitudinal blood samples from CLL patients receiving ibrutinib monotherapy. The patients took part in an open-label, single-center phase 2 trial of ibrutinib monotherapy. This entry is derived from a study of cytotoxic CD8 clonotypes in ibrutinib-treated CLL listed by TCRdb under 2021. As for the study more broadly: The cohort had 11 relapsed/refractory and approximately 15 treatment-naive patients; 17 to 18 were IGHV unmutated. Response samples were taken after a median of 12 months on treatment, ranging from about 6 to 36 months. Responses were partial in some 24 patients and complete in 2; after median about 70 months follow-up, roughly 14 stayed in remission and about twelve progressed. Cryopreserved peripheral blood mononuclear cells were collected before treatment, at response, and at either disease progression or sustained remission. Samples averaged approximately 250,000 productive templates and 94,082 productive rearrangements. Longitudinal samples were available for about 30% of the roughly 86 trial participants. Study-wide findings and limitations: At ibrutinib response clonality went up, during sustained remission it held steady, and at progression it dropped back toward baseline. Lymph node repertoires were not examined, and the timing of sampling was not matched between patients in sustained remission and those whose disease progressed. Public clonotypes were rare and either contracted or stayed stable during treatment, and the rise in clonality at ibrutinib response reflected the expansion of private clonotypes. Baseline clonality was found to be higher than that of age-matched healthy donors and was strongly correlated with circulating CD8+ T-cell counts.

The goal of deep resolution MiSeq sequencing was a depth between 1 in 1 million and 1 in 200,000 T cells, and coverage averaged 10x per clonotype. The immunoSEQ hsTCRB Kit was used to generate the TCR beta libraries. The authors' analysis ran thus. The data were analyzed with ImmunoSEQ Analyzer and ImmunoSEQ Data Assistant, and V, D and J gene assignments followed IMGT definitions. Clonality, with values ranging from 0 to 1, was calculated as one minus the normalized Shannon entropy of productive rearrangement frequencies. Only overrepresented clonotypes making up at least 0.05% of each patient's repertoire were included in the public clonotype analysis. Repertoires from thirteen age-matched healthy donors in immuneACCESS were used as clonality controls. TCRdb re-hosts the immuneACCESS table, in-frame sequences only. Its copies lack some clones; in the studies checked, an unresolved V gene accounts for under half of them, and the cause for the rest is not known. The V and J calls and the clone size are those of that table, but D and trimming were determined from the DNA. A total of approximately 84,000 clones appear in this sample, 86% of them only once. The ten largest clones represent about 5.6% of the sample.

From a lookup of the germline V gene, CDR1 and CDR2 are MDHEN and SYDVKM. The CDR3 spans 17 residues, from the cysteine through the phenylalanine. Kept here is only the CDR3 DNA, which spans 51 bases and is read in frame from base 1. Here V drops 7 bases and J drops 3 bases, and the junction holds 15 bases not matched to any gene. The starting material was PBMCs, obtained before ibrutinib treatment. The receptor was isolated from a human donor with chronic lymphocytic leukemia. Rearrangement joined TRBV28 to TRBJ1-3, and TRBD1 matches 7 of the central bases. In nucleotides, the sequence is TGTGCCAGCACCCCAATAGAGGGGGCGCGTAGTGGAAACACCATATATTTT. The resulting protein is CASTPIEGARSGNTIYF.